The 25 T cell receptor beta chains listed next were all sequenced from one sample in a study of blood T cells in healthy people across ages. Primed by a sample-barcoded 5' primer and a J-beta primer mix, a second PCR proceeded for 7 to 11 cycles. One entry per CDR3 protein, called by TCRdb with MiXCR from the 5' RACE reads. Of more than 1.4 million distinct CDR3 sequences listed, 42% are singletons. Sequencing was performed on blood. Receptor source: a woman under 30 in good health.

A few counts support this clonotype. The chain is built from TRBV4-1 and TRBJ2-4; 12 bases map to TRBD2. V was pared by 1 base and J by 2 bases, with 12 bases of the junction left unmatched. Germline V CDR1 and CDR2: MGHRA, YSYEKL. CDR3 length: 20 residues. CDR3 residues: CASSQVASGGAKGSKNIQYF. The CDR3 DNA is TGCGCCAGCAGCCAAGTTGCTAGCGGGGGGGCCAAGGGATCCAAAAACATTCAGTACTTC.

This clonotype was detected a few times. The chain employs TRBV14 and TRBJ2-7, with D possibly TRBD2 on 6 matching bases. Trimming took 0 bases from V and 1 from J, leaving 13 bases between them. CDR3 length: 16 amino acids. Per the germline V gene, CDR1 is SGHDN and CDR2 is FVKESK. CDR3 amino acids: CASSQDWISGSYEQYF. DNA for the CDR3: TGTGCCAGCAGCCAAGATTGGATTAGCGGATCCTACGAGCAGTACTTC.

The rearrangement links TRBV20-1 to TRBJ2-7, with a tentative D call TRBD2 (5 bases). In germline, CDR1 is DFQATT, CDR2 SNEGSKA (reference sequence). CDR3 length equals 14 residues. V was cut by 5 bases and J by 11 bases, with 25 bases left in between. The CDR3, as DNA: TGCAGTGCTGGTGGACGGGGAAGTGTGGAGACCAAGTACTTC. Its protein product is CSAGGRGSVETKYF.

This clonotype was seen ten or more times. The rearrangement joins TRBV7-9 to TRBJ2-7, with D possibly TRBD2 on 6 matching bases. Germline V gene sequence: CDR1 SEHNR, CDR2 FQNEAQ (reference sequence). Trimming pared 4 bases from V and 4 bases from J, leaving 14 bases between. The length of the CDR3 is 14 residues. CDR3: CASSSQQAGYEQYF. DNA of the CDR3: TGTGCCAGCAGCTCCCAGCAGGCGGGGTACGAGCAGTACTTC.

This chain uses TRBV7-2 with TRBJ2-3, with TRBD1 as a possible D gene (5 bases). Per germline, CDR1 SGHTA and CDR2 FQGNSA. With 6 bases removed from V and 2 bases from J, the gap between germline ends came to 12 bases. CDR3 length equals 14 residues. For the CDR3, the DNA is TGTGCCAGCAGGTCGACAGCTTCCACAGATACGCAGTATTTT. Translating it yields CASRSTASTDTQYF.

This sequence joins TRBV20-1 and TRBJ2-1; D is perhaps TRBD1 or TRBD2 (5 bases each). CDR3 length: 12 residues. Trimming removed 4 bases from V and 8 bases from J, with 12 bases in between. The V gene's germline CDR1 is DFQATT and CDR2 SNEGSKA (reference sequence). In DNA form, the CDR3 reads TGCAGTGCTAACCCCGGGGCGGATGAGCAGTTCTTC. It yields the protein CSANPGADEQFF.

This clonotype was counted between two and nine times. The chain joins TRBV10-2 to TRBJ2-7; perhaps TRBD2 as D (7 bases). CDR1 and CDR2 from the germline V gene are WSHSY and SAAADI. Trimming cost V 4 bases and J 5 bases, with 15 bases left between them. The CDR3 covers 14 residues. The CDR3 is CASSGTRGMNEQYF. In nucleotides, the CDR3 is TGCGCCAGCAGTGGGACTAGGGGGATGAACGAGCAGTACTTC.

This clonotype occurred a few times. The V gene is TRBV7-2, the J gene TRBJ2-3; TRBD2 matches at 9 bases. Trimming removed 3 bases from V and 1 base from J; junction bases left unmatched: 11. The CDR3 has 18 amino acids. Germline V gene sequence: CDR1 SGHTA, CDR2 FQGNSA. CDR3 residues: CASSFPSLAGWGTDTQYF. CDR3 DNA sequence: TGTGCCAGCAGCTTTCCGTCGCTAGCGGGATGGGGCACAGATACGCAGTATTTT.

The chain employs TRBV20-1 and TRBJ2-7, with D possibly TRBD2 on 6 matching bases. V lost 0 bases and J lost 6, with 18 bases in between. From germline, CDR1 is DFQATT and CDR2 SNEGSKA (reference sequence). The length of the CDR3 is 15 residues. The CDR3 is CSARDPGTALGEQYF. CDR3 DNA sequence: TGCAGTGCTAGAGATCCAGGGACTGCATTAGGCGAGCAGTACTTC.

The rearrangement uses TRBV9 and TRBJ2-5; perhaps TRBD2 as D (6 bases). The tail of the sequence fits TRBJ2-7 better, so the J call may be wrong. The V gene's germline CDR1 is SGDLS and CDR2 YYNGEE. The length of the CDR3 is 11 residues. The CDR3 loop is CASSAEGEQYF. CDR3 DNA sequence: TGTGCCAGCAGCGCGGAGGGCGAGCAGTACTTC.

This sequence joins TRBV5-1 and TRBJ2-7; 8 positions match TRBD1. The CDR3 totals 14 residues. Trimming removed 6 bases from V and 2 bases from J; junction bases left unmatched: 7. Germline V gives CDR1 SGHRS, CDR2 YFSETQ. This chain's CDR3 is CASTPRTGTYEQYF. CDR3 nucleotide sequence: TGCGCCAGCACCCCAAGGACAGGGACCTACGAGCAGTACTTC.

The CDR3 DNA is TGTGCCAGCAGTCGACTAACAGGGGGACGACGGCATGAGCAGTACTTC. Protein sequence: CASSRLTGGRRHEQYF. V gene TRBV28 combines with J gene TRBJ2-5; 8 nucleotides align to TRBD1. Germline CDR1 and CDR2: MDHEN and SYDVKM. The CDR3 sequence is 16 residues long. The J segment lost 11 bases and the V segment lost 5 bases, leaving 19 bases of the junction unmatched.

The rearrangement uses TRBV11-2 and TRBJ2-1; 16 positions agree with TRBD2. Trimming took 3 bases from V and 9 from J; bases not matched to a gene: 2. Germline lookup yields CDR1 SGHAT and CDR2 FQNNGV. CDR3 size: 15 residues. The CDR3 coding sequence is TGTGCCAGCAGCTTGGGGACTAGCGGGAGGGTTGAGCAGTTCTTC. Protein sequence: CASSLGTSGRVEQFF.

The J gene is TRBJ2-7, the V gene TRBV9; 9 nucleotides align to TRBD2. The CDR3 is 15 residues long. Germline values: CDR1 SGDLS, CDR2 YYNGEE. The ends lost 0 bases at V and 3 bases at J; junction bases unmatched: 4. The CDR3 spells CASSVDGGGDYEQYF. CDR3 nucleotides: TGTGCCAGCAGCGTAGATGGCGGGGGGGACTACGAGCAGTACTTC.

The V call is TRBV29-1, the J call TRBJ2-5, with a tentative D call TRBD1 (6 bases). Deletions cut 6 bases from V and 7 bases from J, with 21 bases between. This CDR3 comprises 14 residues. Germline V gene data show CDR1 as SQVTM and CDR2 as ANQGSEA. The CDR3 coding sequence is TGCAGCGTGCTGGTGAGGGCCTTAGGGGGGACCCAGTACTTC. Translation gives CSVLVRALGGTQYF.

V usage is TRBV6-5 and J usage is TRBJ1-2, with 7 bases that match TRBD1. The V gene end was trimmed by 1 base and the J gene end by 7 bases; junction bases not matched to a gene: 12. The CDR3 covers 16 residues. Germline V lookup: CDR1 MNHEY, CDR2 SVGAGI. The CDR3: CASSYYHRAGGTGYTF. The CDR3 DNA reads as TGTGCCAGCAGTTACTACCATAGGGCAGGGGGTACTGGCTACACCTTC.

The V call is TRBV20-1, the J call TRBJ2-5, with D perhaps matching TRBD1 (6 bases). The J call may not be correct, given that the DNA end is closer to TRBJ2-7. There are 14 residues in the CDR3. Germline V gene data show CDR1 as DFQATT and CDR2 as SNEGSKA (reference sequence). The DNA for the CDR3 is TGCAGTGCTAGCAGGGACACGGGGATCTACGAGCAGTACTTC. It is translated as CSASRDTGIYEQYF.

The chain carries TRBV7-2 and TRBJ2-1; TRBD2 matches at 7 bases. Trimming removed 6 bases from V and 12 bases from J; junction bases left unmatched: 8. CDR3 length equals 12 residues. Germline values: CDR1 SGHTA, CDR2 FQGNSA. The CDR3 protein is CASSRGELGQFF. The CDR3 DNA is TGTGCCAGCAGTCGGGGGGAGCTGGGGCAGTTCTTC.

This clonotype turned up a few times. The rearrangement uses TRBV7-2 and TRBJ2-7; no firm D call. CDR3 length: 13 amino acids. V was pared by 5 bases and J by 3 bases, with 11 bases between. From germline, CDR1 is SGHTA and CDR2 FQGNSA. The CDR3 reads CASSTPGFYEQYF. Written as DNA, the CDR3 is TGTGCCAGCAGCACCCCTGGGTTCTACGAGCAGTACTTC.

This clonotype was detected only a few times. The chain employs TRBV12-3 or TRBV12-4 and TRBJ1-5; 12 bases line up with TRBD1. This CDR3 region has 19 residues. Trimming at V came to 6 bases and at J to 2 bases, leaving 14 bases not matched to a gene. In DNA, the CDR3 is TGTGCCAGCAGGAGGGACAGGGGGCGCGGGGTATATGGCAATCAGCCCCAGCATTTT. Its translation is CASRRDRGRGVYGNQPQHF.

The chain combines TRBV6-5 with TRBJ1-2, with D perhaps matching TRBD1 (5 bases). This CDR3 spans 13 amino acids. V was pared by 5 bases and J by 6 bases, with 13 bases between. CDR1 and CDR2 (germline): MNHEY, SVGAGI. CDR3 in DNA: TGTGCCAGCAGTCCAGACAGAGACGATGGCTACACCTTC. As protein: CASSPDRDDGYTF.

The chain uses TRBV18 and TRBJ2-7; perhaps TRBD1 as D (6 bases). Germline V gives CDR1 KGHSH, CDR2 LQKENI. V was shortened by 4 bases and J by 2 bases, with 18 bases between the two germline ends. The CDR3 has 16 amino acids. The CDR3 sequence is CASSRPIQGLAYEQYF. In DNA form, the CDR3 reads TGTGCCAGCTCACGACCAATACAGGGCTTGGCCTACGAGCAGTACTTC.

This chain joins TRBV3-1 and TRBJ2-2, with a possible D match to TRBD1 (5 bases). The length of the CDR3 is 15 residues. CDR1 is LGHDT and CDR2 is YNNKEL in the germline V gene (reference sequence). Trimming removed 5 bases at V and 0 bases at J, with 10 bases between. CDR3 DNA sequence: TGTGCCAGCAGCTCGACAGTTGCGAACACCGGGGAGCTGTTTTTT. This encodes CASSSTVANTGELFF.

The sample holds a few counts of this clonotype. Written as DNA, the CDR3 is TGTGCCAGCAGTTTTTCCAGCTATGGCTACACCTTC. Protein product: CASSFSSYGYTF. The chain recombines TRBV12-3 or TRBV12-4 with TRBJ1-2; D remains ambiguous. The CDR3 spans 12 residues. The germline V and J ends were trimmed by 3 bases and 4 bases, with 6 bases remaining between them.

This clonotype was detected a few times. The V call is TRBV20-1, the J call TRBJ2-7; the match to TRBD1 covers 7 bases. Germline CDR1 DFQATT, CDR2 SNEGSKA (reference sequence). The CDR3 length is 11 residues. Trimming took 6 bases from V and 6 from J; bases not matched to a gene: 5. The CDR3 nucleotides are TGCAGTGCAAAGACAGGGAGCGAGCAGTACTTC. Translating it yields CSAKTGSEQYF.